This T cell receptor (beta chain) derives from a study of identical twins. Each CDR3 protein is one row after TCRdb ran MiXCR on the 5' RACE reads. The sample contains roughly 240,000 distinct CDR3 sequences, roughly 7% of which appear only once. This clonotype showed up many times. V was cut by 5 bases and J by 5 bases, with 10 bases left in between. The CDR3 extends over 13 amino acids. CDR1 SGHRS and CDR2 YFSETQ come from the germline V gene. The sample also formed part of further work on yellow fever vaccine responses in identical twins.

V gene TRBV5-1 combines with J gene TRBJ2-2; tentatively, D is TRBD1 (5 bases). The sequence was obtained from a young woman in good health. The sample taken for sequencing was memory (CD45RO+) T cells sorted from blood. CDR3 bases: TGCGCCAGCAGTACAGGTTATACCGGGGAGCTGTTTTTT. Its translation: CASSTGYTGELFF. Full variable domain (missing parts from reference TRBV5-1 and TRBJ2-2): KAGVTQTPRYLIKTRGQQVTLSCSPISGHRSVSWYQQTPGQGLQFLFEYFSETQRNKGNFPGRFSGRQFSNSRSEMNVSTLELGDSALYLCASSTGYTGELFFGEGSRLTVL.